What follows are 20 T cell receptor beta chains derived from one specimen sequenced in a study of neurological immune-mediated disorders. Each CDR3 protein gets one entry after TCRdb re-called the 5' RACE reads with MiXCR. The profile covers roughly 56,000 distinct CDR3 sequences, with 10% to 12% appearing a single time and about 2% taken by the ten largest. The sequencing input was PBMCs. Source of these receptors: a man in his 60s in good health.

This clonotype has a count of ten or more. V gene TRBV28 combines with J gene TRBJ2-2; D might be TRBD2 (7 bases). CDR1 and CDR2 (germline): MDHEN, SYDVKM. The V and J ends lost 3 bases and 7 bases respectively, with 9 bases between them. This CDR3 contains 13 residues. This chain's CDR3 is CASSFGGRGELFF. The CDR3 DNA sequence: TGTGCCAGCAGTTTCGGGGGGCGCGGGGAGCTGTTTTTT.

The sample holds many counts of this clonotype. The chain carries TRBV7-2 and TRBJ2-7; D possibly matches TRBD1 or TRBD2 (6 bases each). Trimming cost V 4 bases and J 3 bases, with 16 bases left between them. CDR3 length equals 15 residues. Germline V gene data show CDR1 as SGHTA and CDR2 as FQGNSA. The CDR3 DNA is TGTGCCAGCAGCTACAACTCCGGAGGGGGCTACGAGCAGTACTTC. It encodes CASSYNSGGGYEQYF.

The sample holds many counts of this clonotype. As DNA, the CDR3 is TGTGCCAGCAGCTCACAAAGGGCCTACGAGCAGTACTTC. Translation: CASSSQRAYEQYF. This chain connects TRBV5-6 to TRBJ2-7; no definite D call. V shed 3 bases and J shed 2 bases, with 9 bases lying between them. From germline, CDR1 is SGHDT and CDR2 YYEEEE. The CDR3 has 13 amino acids.

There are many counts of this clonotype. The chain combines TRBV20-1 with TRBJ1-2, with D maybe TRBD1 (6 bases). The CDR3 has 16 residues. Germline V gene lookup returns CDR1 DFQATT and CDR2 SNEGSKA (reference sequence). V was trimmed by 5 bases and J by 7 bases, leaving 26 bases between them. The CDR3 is CSAGGDGGRGVSGYTF. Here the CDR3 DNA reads TGCAGTGCTGGAGGGGATGGGGGCAGGGGAGTTTCTGGCTACACCTTC.

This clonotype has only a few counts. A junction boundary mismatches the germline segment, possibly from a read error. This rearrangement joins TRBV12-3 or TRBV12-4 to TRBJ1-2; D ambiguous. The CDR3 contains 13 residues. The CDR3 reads CGSSLRGNDGYNF. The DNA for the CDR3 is TGTGGCAGCAGTTTAAGAGGGAATGATGGCTACAACTTC.

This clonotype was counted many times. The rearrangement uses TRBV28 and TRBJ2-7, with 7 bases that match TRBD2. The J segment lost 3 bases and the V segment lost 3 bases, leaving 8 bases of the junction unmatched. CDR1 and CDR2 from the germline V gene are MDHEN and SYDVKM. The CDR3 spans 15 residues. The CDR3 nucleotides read TGTGCCAGCAGTTTTCAGAGCGGGGTGAACTACGAGCAGTACTTC. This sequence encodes CASSFQSGVNYEQYF. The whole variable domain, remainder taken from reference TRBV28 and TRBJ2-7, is DVKVTQSSRYLVKRTGEKVFLECVQDMDHENMFWYRQDPGLGLRLIYFSYDVKMKEKGDIPEGYSVSREKKERFSLILESASTNQTSMYLCASSFQSGVNYEQYFGPGTRLTVT.

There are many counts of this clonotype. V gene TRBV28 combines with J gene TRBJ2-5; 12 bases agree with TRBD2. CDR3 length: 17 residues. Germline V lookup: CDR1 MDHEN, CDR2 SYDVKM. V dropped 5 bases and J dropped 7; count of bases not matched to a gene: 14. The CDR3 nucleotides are TGTGCCAGCAGTCTCCCCACTAGCGGGGGGCGCTTAGGGACCCAGTACTTC. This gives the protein CASSLPTSGGRLGTQYF. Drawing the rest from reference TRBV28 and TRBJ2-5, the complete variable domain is DVKVTQSSRYLVKRTGEKVFLECVQDMDHENMFWYRQDPGLGLRLIYFSYDVKMKEKGDIPEGYSVSREKKERFSLILESASTNQTSMYLCASSLPTSGGRLGTQYFGPGTRLLVL.

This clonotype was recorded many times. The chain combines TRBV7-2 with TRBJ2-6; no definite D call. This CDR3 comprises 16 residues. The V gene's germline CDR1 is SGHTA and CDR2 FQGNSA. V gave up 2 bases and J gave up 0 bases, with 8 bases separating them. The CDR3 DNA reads TGTGCCAGCAGCTTAATGTTACTCTCTGGGGCCAACGTCCTGACTTTC. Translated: CASSLMLLSGANVLTF.

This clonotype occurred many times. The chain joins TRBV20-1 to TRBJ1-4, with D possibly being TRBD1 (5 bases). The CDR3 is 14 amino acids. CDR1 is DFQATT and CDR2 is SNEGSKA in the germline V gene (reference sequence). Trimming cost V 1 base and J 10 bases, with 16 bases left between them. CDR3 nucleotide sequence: TGCAGTGCTAGAGTGGGGGACCTAGGTCGAAAACTGTTTTTT. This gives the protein CSARVGDLGRKLFF.

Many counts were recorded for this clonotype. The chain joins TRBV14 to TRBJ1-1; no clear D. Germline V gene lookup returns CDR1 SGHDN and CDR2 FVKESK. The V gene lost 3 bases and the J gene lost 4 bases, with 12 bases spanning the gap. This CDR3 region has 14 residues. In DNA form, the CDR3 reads TGTGCCAGCAGCCAGCTGACGGATGGCACTGAAGCTTTCTTT. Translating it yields CASSQLTDGTEAFF.

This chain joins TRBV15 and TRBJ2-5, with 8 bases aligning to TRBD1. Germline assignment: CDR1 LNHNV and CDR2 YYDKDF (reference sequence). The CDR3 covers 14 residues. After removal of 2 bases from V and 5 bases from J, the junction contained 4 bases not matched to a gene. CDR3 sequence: CATSRSRTGETQYF. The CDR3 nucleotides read TGTGCCACCAGCAGATCGCGGACAGGGGAGACCCAGTACTTC.

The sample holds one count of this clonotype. The CDR3 DNA sequence: TGTGCCAGCACCGATAGGACAGGGTACACCGGGGACATGTTTTTT. It encodes CASTDRTGYTGDMFF. The chain combines TRBV12-3 or TRBV12-4 with TRBJ2-2; 8 bases agree with TRBD1. V lost 7 bases, J lost 15 bases, and 19 bases stayed unmatched. The CDR3 sequence is 15 residues long.

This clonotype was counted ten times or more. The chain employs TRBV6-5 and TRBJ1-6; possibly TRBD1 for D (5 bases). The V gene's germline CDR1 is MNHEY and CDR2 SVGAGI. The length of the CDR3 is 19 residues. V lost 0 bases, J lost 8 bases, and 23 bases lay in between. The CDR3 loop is CASSYSPRTARGVYSPLHF. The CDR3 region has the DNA TGTGCCAGCAGTTACTCTCCTAGGACCGCAAGAGGGGTGTATTCACCCCTCCACTTT.

The DNA of the CDR3 is TGTGCCAGCAGCGTAGAGGGTTCCTACAATGAGCAGTTCTTC. Translating it yields CASSVEGSYNEQFF. The chain carries TRBV9 and TRBJ2-1, with D unresolved. Germline V gene sequence: CDR1 SGDLS, CDR2 YYNGEE. Trimming pared 0 bases from V and 1 base from J, leaving 5 bases between. The CDR3 sequence is 14 residues long.

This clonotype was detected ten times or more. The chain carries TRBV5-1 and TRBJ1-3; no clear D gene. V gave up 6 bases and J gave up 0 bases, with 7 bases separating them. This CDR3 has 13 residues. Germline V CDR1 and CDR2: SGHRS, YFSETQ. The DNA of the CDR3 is TGCGCCAGCAACGTCGACTCTGGAAACACCATATATTTT. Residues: CASNVDSGNTIYF.

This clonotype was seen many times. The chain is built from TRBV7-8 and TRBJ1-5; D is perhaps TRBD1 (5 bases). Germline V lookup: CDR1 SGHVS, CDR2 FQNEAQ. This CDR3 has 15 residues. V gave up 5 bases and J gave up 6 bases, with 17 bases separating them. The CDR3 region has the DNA TGTGCCAGCAGCCTAACAGGAGCCCCAGGTCAGCCCCAGCATTTT. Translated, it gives CASSLTGAPGQPQHF.

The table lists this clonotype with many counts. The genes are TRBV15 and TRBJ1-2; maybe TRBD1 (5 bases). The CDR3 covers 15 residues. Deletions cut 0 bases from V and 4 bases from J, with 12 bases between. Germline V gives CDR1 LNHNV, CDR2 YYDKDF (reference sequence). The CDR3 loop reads CATSRDRGPGYGYTF. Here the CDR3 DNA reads TGTGCCACCAGCAGAGATCGGGGACCGGGCTATGGCTACACCTTC.

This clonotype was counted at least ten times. The CDR3 region has the DNA TGTGCCAGCAGCCGAGCGGGACAGGGTTATGAAGCTTTCTTT. Protein: CASSRAGQGYEAFF. The chain uses TRBV14 and TRBJ1-1; the match to TRBD1 covers 9 bases. Looked up from germline, CDR1 is SGHDN and CDR2 is FVKESK. This CDR3 comprises 14 residues. The junction had 7 bases not matched to a gene; V was cut back by 4 bases and J by 7 bases.

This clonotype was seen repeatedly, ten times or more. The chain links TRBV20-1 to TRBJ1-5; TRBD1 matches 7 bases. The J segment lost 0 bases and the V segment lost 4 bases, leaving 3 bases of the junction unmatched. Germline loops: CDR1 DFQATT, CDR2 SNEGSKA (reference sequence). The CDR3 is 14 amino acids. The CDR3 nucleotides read TGCAGTGCTAAGGGACAGCATAGCAATCAGCCCCAGCATTTT. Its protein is CSAKGQHSNQPQHF.

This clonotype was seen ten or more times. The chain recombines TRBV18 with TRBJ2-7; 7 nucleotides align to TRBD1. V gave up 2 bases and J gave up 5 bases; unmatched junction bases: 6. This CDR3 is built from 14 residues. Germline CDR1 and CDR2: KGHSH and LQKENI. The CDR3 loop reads CASSPYDRADEQYF. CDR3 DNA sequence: TGTGCCAGCTCACCATACGACAGGGCTGACGAGCAGTACTTC. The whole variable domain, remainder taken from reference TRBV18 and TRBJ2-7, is NAGVMQNPRHLVRRRGQEARLRCSPMKGHSHVYWYRQLPEEGLKFMVYLQKENIIDESGMPKERFSAEFPKEGPSILRIQQVVRGDSAAYFCASSPYDRADEQYFGPGTRLTVT.